This entry lists 15 T cell receptor beta chains sequenced from one sample in a study of blood T cells in healthy people across ages. A sample-barcoded 5' primer and a J-beta primer mix were used in a second PCR of about 7 to 12 cycles. MiXCR, applied by TCRdb to the 5' RACE reads, yields one record per CDR3 protein. The table shows 1.5 million to 2 million distinct CDR3 sequences, with around half occurring only once. The sample was blood. The receptors derive from a woman aged 40 to 55 in good health.

Comments on this clonotype: A much bigger clone sits one base away, suggesting this may be a read error. V is TRBV24-1 and J is TRBJ2-7; D assignment may be TRBD1 or TRBD2 (5 bases each). V lost 9 bases to trimming and J lost 7 bases, with 27 bases between them. This CDR3 comprises 16 residues. Germline lookup yields CDR1 KGHDR and CDR2 SFDVKD. CDR3 protein: CATAKGEGKPHNEQYF. In nucleotides, the CDR3 is TGTGCCACCGCCAAGGGAGAGGGGAAACCCCACAATGAGCAGTACTTC.

In its sample, this clonotype was seen a few times. The V and J genes are TRBV5-1 and TRBJ2-1; a weak D match, TRBD2 (5 bases). This CDR3 is built from 15 residues. CDR1 SGHRS and CDR2 YFSETQ come from the germline V gene. Trimming took 5 bases from V and 4 from J, leaving 16 bases between them. The CDR3 loop reads CASREKITGYNEQFF. CDR3 in DNA: TGCGCCAGCAGGGAAAAAATAACGGGGTACAATGAGCAGTTCTTC.

Only a few counts were recorded for this clonotype. V and J are TRBV28 and TRBJ2-5; D gene unclear. V was clipped by 4 bases and J by 2 bases, with 11 bases between them. The CDR3 sequence is 14 residues long. CDR1 is MDHEN, CDR2 SYDVKM, per germline. The CDR3 here is CASSSLDGQETQYF. The CDR3 region has the DNA TGTGCCAGCAGTTCATTGGACGGTCAAGAGACCCAGTACTTC.

The gene calls are TRBV29-1 and TRBJ2-7, with 7 bases matching TRBD1. V shed 6 bases, J shed 0 bases, and the junction held 8 bases outside the gene matches. Germline-derived CDR1 and CDR2 are SQVTM and ANQGSEA. This CDR3 comprises 14 residues. CDR3 in DNA: TGCAGCGTCTCCGGGACAGCCGGCTCCTACGAGCAGTACTTC. Protein product: CSVSGTAGSYEQYF.

This clonotype came up once. CDR3 bases: TGCAGTGCAACTAGGACCGAGGAACAGGTGGTGGGCGCAGATACGCAGTATTTT. This translates into CSATRTEEQVVGADTQYF. The chain links TRBV20-1 to TRBJ2-3, with D tentatively TRBD1 or TRBD2 (5 bases each). Germline values: CDR1 DFQATT, CDR2 SNEGSKA (reference sequence). V was pared by 6 bases and J by 4 bases, with 29 bases between. The CDR3 length is 18 residues.

This clonotype has just a few counts. J is TRBJ2-1 and V is TRBV14; the D is unclear. The V gene's germline CDR1 is SGHDN and CDR2 FVKESK. This CDR3 has 12 amino acids. The germline V and J ends were trimmed by 0 bases and 7 bases, with 4 bases remaining between them. The CDR3 region is CASSQENNEQFF. The CDR3 region has the DNA TGTGCCAGCAGCCAAGAGAATAATGAGCAGTTCTTC.

J is TRBJ2-4 and V is TRBV27; the D gene is possibly TRBD2 (6 bases). V shed 4 bases and J shed 2 bases, with 18 bases lying between them. Germline CDR1 MNHEY, CDR2 SMNVEV (reference sequence). The CDR3 spans 17 residues. CDR3: CASSSSPGESSKNIQYF. In DNA form, the CDR3 reads TGTGCCAGCAGTTCGTCCCCGGGGGAATCGTCCAAAAACATTCAGTACTTC.

The genes are TRBV7-9 and TRBJ1-2, with TRBD1 as a possible D gene (5 bases). The CDR3 length is 13 residues. Germline assignment: CDR1 SEHNR and CDR2 FQNEAQ (reference sequence). V lost 3 bases and J 7 bases, leaving 12 bases between the germline ends. Here the CDR3 reads CASSLGTVTGYTF. The DNA of the CDR3 is TGTGCCAGCAGCTTGGGGACGGTGACTGGCTACACCTTC.

The V call is TRBV5-6, the J call TRBJ2-2; D is possibly TRBD1 or TRBD2 (5 bases each). Trimming took 4 bases from V and 0 from J, leaving 19 bases between them. From germline, CDR1 is SGHDT and CDR2 YYEEEE. The CDR3 is 18 residues long. The CDR3 loop is CASSVSGTIKTNTGELFF. The CDR3 bases are TGTGCCAGCAGCGTATCCGGGACGATAAAGACGAACACCGGGGAGCTGTTTTTT.

This clonotype was found a few times. The genes are TRBV20-1 and TRBJ2-5; D is possibly TRBD1 (6 bases). The CDR3 is 15 amino acids. Germline CDR1 reads DFQATT; CDR2 reads SNEGSKA (reference sequence). Trimming removed 5 bases at V and 1 base at J, with 17 bases between. CDR3 DNA sequence: TGCAGTGCTGGGACCCCAAAGGGGGTCCAAGAGACCCAGTACTTC. This gives the protein CSAGTPKGVQETQYF.

This rearrangement joins TRBV2 to TRBJ2-1, with D possibly TRBD2 on 7 matching bases. CDR3 length: 17 amino acids. V was shortened by 8 bases and J by 4 bases, with 24 bases between the two germline ends. Germline V gene data show CDR1 as SNHLY and CDR2 as FYNNEI. The CDR3 here is CASQGGLGLLSYNEQFF. DNA of the CDR3: TGTGCCAGCCAAGGGGGTCTGGGACTATTGAGTTACAATGAGCAGTTCTTC.

This clonotype has more than one count but fewer than ten. The chain has TRBV4-3 and TRBJ2-3, with 7 bases identical to TRBD1. Germline loops: CDR1 LGHNA, CDR2 YSLEER. The CDR3 spans 17 residues. V shed 0 bases, J shed 5 bases, and the junction held 11 bases outside the gene matches. The CDR3 region is CASSQDQAGGVGDTQYF. CDR3 nucleotides: TGCGCCAGCAGCCAAGATCAGGCAGGGGGAGTTGGAGATACGCAGTATTTT.

This chain joins TRBV4-3 and TRBJ2-3, with 8 bases lining up with TRBD2. In germline, CDR1 is LGHNA, CDR2 YSLEER. The CDR3 totals 16 residues. V trimming: 1 base; J trimming: 3 bases; junction bases outside the gene matches: 6. DNA for the CDR3: TGCGCCAGCAGCCAAGTGCGCGGCGGGGGGACAGATACGCAGTATTTT. Its protein product is CASSQVRGGGTDTQYF.

CDR3 in DNA: TGCATTGCCCCGCGGACAGGTGAAGCTTTCTTT. Translating it yields CIAPRTGEAFF. The chain joins TRBV20-1 to TRBJ1-1; 7 positions match TRBD1. The CDR3 contains 11 residues. Germline loops: CDR1 DFQATT, CDR2 SNEGSKA (reference sequence).

This clonotype was seen repeatedly, ten times or more. The chain carries TRBV12-3 or TRBV12-4 and TRBJ1-1; possibly TRBD1 for D (5 bases). CDR3 size: 14 residues. V lost 1 base and J 4 bases, leaving 10 bases between the germline ends. CDR3 nucleotide sequence: TGTGCCAGCAGTTTAGGGCAGGGCGGCACTGAAGCTTTCTTT. Translation gives CASSLGQGGTEAFF.